The 16 T cell receptor beta chains listed next were all sequenced from one sample in a study of low-dose radiotherapy and immunotherapy resistance in tumors. Time point reported: before trial treatment. TRAV- and TRBV-specific primers primed first-strand cDNA, covering alpha and beta chains. With a V-primer adapter and a constant-region primer, TCRs were amplified for roughly 18 PCR cycles. TCRdb re-called the reads with MiXCR, one entry per CDR3 protein. This repertoire shows 35,000 to 50,000 distinct CDR3 sequences, less than 40% found once; its top ten account for 3.5% to 4.5%. The sample was PBMCs, taken before treatment. These receptors originate from a male donor with gallbladder cancer.

The V call is TRBV29-1, the J call TRBJ2-7; D gene ambiguous. The tail of the sequence fits TRBJ2-1 better, so the J call may be wrong. Germline V gene lookup returns CDR1 SQVTM and CDR2 ANQGSEA. CDR3 length: 10 amino acids. The CDR3 nucleotides read TGCAGCGTTATGTTGAACGAGCAGTTCTTC. Protein product: CSVMLNEQFF.

This clonotype rates as medium-sized (0.01 to 0.1%). This chain links TRBV5-1 with TRBJ2-7; 11 nucleotides line up with TRBD1. In germline, CDR1 is SGHRS, CDR2 YFSETQ. J lost 3 bases, V lost 2 bases, and 7 bases had no gene match. The CDR3 spans 16 residues. The CDR3 DNA is TGCGCCAGCAGCTTTGTGCCCGGGACAGGGGGCTACGAGCAGTACTTC. The encoded protein is CASSFVPGTGGYEQYF.

This chain connects TRBV3-1 to TRBJ2-1; maybe TRBD2 (6 bases). This CDR3 has 15 residues. In germline, CDR1 is LGHDT, CDR2 YNNKEL (reference sequence). The germline V and J ends were trimmed by 0 bases and 10 bases, with 16 bases remaining between them. CDR3 loop: CASSQDVVAGREQFF. The DNA for the CDR3 is TGTGCCAGCAGCCAAGATGTGGTGGCGGGACGGGAGCAGTTCTTC.

This clonotype showed up many times. This chain links TRBV7-2 with TRBJ2-5; no definite D call. The germline V and J ends were trimmed by 6 bases and 5 bases, with 10 bases remaining between them. CDR3 size: 12 residues. CDR1 is SGHTA, CDR2 FQGNSA, per germline. The CDR3 DNA follows: TGTGCCAGCAGGCGGATTGGGGAGACCCAGTACTTC. Protein sequence: CASRRIGETQYF.

J is TRBJ2-7 and V is TRBV7-2; D remains unclear. There are 13 residues in the CDR3. Deletions cut 4 bases from V and 2 bases from J, with 9 bases between. The V gene's germline CDR1 is SGHTA and CDR2 FQGNSA. The CDR3 region is CASSSAPTYEQYF. DNA of the CDR3: TGTGCCAGCAGCTCAGCGCCGACCTACGAGCAGTACTTC.

This clonotype was recorded many times. The chain combines TRBV1 with TRBJ2-3; the D call TRBD1 from the table was never checked on the DNA. TRBV1 is classified as a pseudogene. This CDR3 contains 17 residues. The CDR3 protein is CTSSQDPRSGGTDTQYF. The CDR3, as DNA: TGCACCAGCAGCCAAGATCCTCGATCGGGGGGCACAGATACGCAGTATTTT.

The table lists this clonotype with many counts. The rearrangement links TRBV7-9 to TRBJ1-5; D gene uncertain. The germline V gene has CDR1 SEHNR and CDR2 FQNEAQ (reference sequence). This CDR3 is built from 14 residues. The V and J ends lost 5 bases and 1 base respectively, with 9 bases between them. The CDR3 nucleotides read TGTGCCAGCAGCCGCGACATAAGCAATCAGCCCCAGCATTTT. Encoded protein: CASSRDISNQPQHF.

This clonotype has a single count. A read error is likely here: a far larger clone is one base away. V is TRBV23-1 and J is TRBJ2-1; 7 bases are a match to TRBD2. Being an ORF, TRBV23-1 has a function that is uncertain. The CDR3 has 17 amino acids. V was clipped by 7 bases and J by 10 bases; unmatched bases: 22. The CDR3 sequence is CASTPIGEGNIAYEQFF. The CDR3, as DNA: TGCGCCAGCACCCCAATCGGGGAGGGAAACATCGCATACGAGCAGTTCTTC.

This clonotype showed up just a few times. The junction departs from germline at one end; a sequencing error may be responsible. The chain joins TRBV5-1 to TRBJ1-2; 7 positions agree with TRBD1. CDR3 size: 12 residues. Looked up from germline, CDR1 is SGHRS and CDR2 is YFSETQ. CDR3 nucleotide sequence: TGCGCTAGCAGGGGGAACTTCTATGGCTACACCTTC. Translating it yields CASRGNFYGYTF.

This clonotype is classed as medium-sized (0.01 to 0.1%). This chain links TRBV14 with TRBJ2-4; 8 nucleotides line up with TRBD1. This CDR3 has 14 residues. Germline CDR1 and CDR2: SGHDN and FVKESK. After removal of 4 bases from V and 7 bases from J, the junction contained 6 bases not matched to a gene. The CDR3 region is CASSPRTGQNIQYF. In DNA, the CDR3 is TGTGCCAGCAGCCCTAGGACAGGGCAGAACATTCAGTACTTC.

This clonotype is labeled as medium-sized. At one end the junction does not follow the germline gene, possibly because of a read error. The V gene is TRBV5-5, the J gene TRBJ2-1; the D is unclear. There are 12 residues in the CDR3. Germline V gene sequence: CDR1 SGHKS, CDR2 YYEKEE (reference sequence). CDR3 sequence: CASSESYNEQFF. For the CDR3, the DNA is TGCGCCAGCAGCGAATCCTACAATGAGCAGTTCTTC.

The sample holds many counts of this clonotype. This chain links TRBV20-1 with TRBJ1-4, with TRBD1 matching over 8 bases. Germline CDR1 reads DFQATT; CDR2 reads SNEGSKA (reference sequence). V gave up 7 bases and J gave up 7 bases; unmatched junction bases: 5. The CDR3 consists of 12 residues. The CDR3, as DNA: TGCAGTGTTCTGACAGGGGTTGAAAAACTGTTTTTT. Residues: CSVLTGVEKLFF.

This clonotype was seen repeatedly, ten times or more. The rearrangement joins TRBV9 to TRBJ2-1, with a tentative D call TRBD2 (5 bases). This CDR3 contains 15 residues. Germline V gene data show CDR1 as SGDLS and CDR2 as YYNGEE. V was shortened by 4 bases and J by 0 bases, with 11 bases between the two germline ends. Here the CDR3 reads CASSKEGYSYNEQFF. CDR3 sequence (DNA): TGTGCCAGCAGCAAAGAGGGTTACTCCTACAATGAGCAGTTCTTC. Full variable domain (missing parts from reference TRBV9 and TRBJ2-1): DSGVTQTPKHLITATGQRVTLRCSPRSGDLSVYWYQQSLDQGLQFLIQYYNGEERAKGNILERFSAQQFPDLHSELNLSSLELGDSALYFCASSKEGYSYNEQFFGPGTRLTVL.

This clonotype was counted ten times or more. The chain recombines TRBV28 with TRBJ1-1, with 7 bases lining up with TRBD1. The junction had 9 bases not matched to a gene; V was cut back by 6 bases and J by 11 bases. The CDR3 is 12 amino acids. Germline loops: CDR1 MDHEN, CDR2 SYDVKM. The CDR3 DNA is TGTGCCAGCAGACCGGACAGGCTGGTGGCTTTCTTT. As protein: CASRPDRLVAFF.

This clonotype has ten or more counts. The gene calls are TRBV6-1 and TRBJ2-5, with TRBD1 identical over 8 bases. Germline V gene lookup returns CDR1 MNHNS and CDR2 SASEGT. This CDR3 has 15 residues. J was trimmed by 5 bases and V by 7 bases; bases with no gene match: 12. CDR3 loop: CASTLGQGGWETQYF. CDR3 bases: TGTGCCAGCACCCTCGGACAGGGAGGCTGGGAGACCCAGTACTTC.

This clonotype was found many times. The chain combines TRBV7-2 with TRBJ2-5; D not resolved. Trimming stripped 4 bases from V and 5 bases from J, with 11 bases between. The CDR3 length is 13 residues. Germline loops: CDR1 SGHTA, CDR2 FQGNSA. CDR3: CASSSGSEETQYF. CDR3 nucleotide sequence: TGTGCCAGCAGCTCCGGAAGTGAGGAGACCCAGTACTTC.